The entry below describes one T cell receptor (beta chain). Its antigen is unknown. Researchers ran the assay at a deep level. Original data processing: ImmunoSEQ yielded junction-only sequences lacking quality scores, so filtering differed. Some clones are missing from TCRdb's copy, which holds only in-frame ones; the method was immunoSEQ multiplex PCR. For V, J and clone size, that table is used; D and trimming come from the DNA. Of some 1,400,000 clones detected, around 97% appear once; the ten largest clones hold about 1%. The data belong to a study of shared clonotypes between healthy human individuals. About the study: Each donor contributed plates that comprised three CD4 naive, three CD4 memory, two CD8 naive and one CD8 memory. Whole-study findings and limits: All-four-donor shared clonotypes had higher generation probabilities than non-shared clonotypes did.

CDR1 is SGHDT and CDR2 is YYEEEE in the germline V gene. V was clipped by 4 bases and J by 4 bases; unmatched bases: 12. This CDR3 has 17 amino acids. Sequencing was performed on naive CD4+ T cells sorted from blood. The subset is: CD45RA+ positively selected. This chain joins TRBV5-6 and TRBJ2-7; TRBD1 matches 12 bases. This receptor was identified in a young man in good health. The DNA for the CDR3 is TGTGCCAGCAGCCCTATCCTCGGGACAGGGGGCCCATACGAGCAGTACTTC. This codes for CASSPILGTGGPYEQYF. Combining the CDR3 with reference TRBV5-6 and TRBJ2-7 gives the whole variable domain DAGVTQSPTHLIKTRGQQVTLRCSPKSGHDTVSWYQQALGQGPQFIFQYYEEEERQRGNFPDRFSGHQFPNYSSELNVNALLLGDSALYLCASSPILGTGGPYEQYFGPGTRLTVT.